Listed here are 5 T cell receptor beta chains from one sample, sequenced in a study of blood T cell repertoires in COVID-19. Sequencing used immunoSEQ multiplex PCR; TCRdb keeps in-frame clones, though not all of them. The table shows about 68,000 clones, with 60% to 85% occurring only once. Sequencing input: peripheral blood. All receptors come from a human donor in a cohort sampled during active COVID-19.

This chain connects TRBV15 to TRBJ2-6; D possibly corresponds to TRBD1 (6 bases). The V gene's germline CDR1 is LNHNV and CDR2 YYDKDF (reference sequence). This CDR3 is built from 16 residues. Trimming took off 3 bases at V and 0 bases at J, with 9 bases between the two ends. The CDR3 spells CATSSTGYSGANVLTF. The CDR3 region has the DNA TGTGCCACCAGCAGCACAGGGTACTCTGGGGCCAACGTCCTGACTTTC.

The rearrangement links TRBV2 to TRBJ2-2, with 11 bases aligning to TRBD1. The junction had 9 bases not matched to a gene; V was cut back by 6 bases and J by 3 bases. This CDR3 is built from 17 residues. Germline V gene data show CDR1 as SNHLY and CDR2 as FYNNEI. The CDR3 nucleotides read TGTGCCAGCAGAAGGACAGGGGGCAGTTTGGACACCGGGGAGCTGTTTTTT. Its protein is CASRRTGGSLDTGELFF. Full variable domain (missing parts from reference TRBV2 and TRBJ2-2): EPEVTQTPSHQVTQMGQEVILRCVPISNHLYFYWYRQILGQKVEFLVSFYNNEISEKSEIFDDQFSVERPDGSNFTLKIRSTKLEDSAMYFCASRRTGGSLDTGELFFGEGSRLTVL.

The V call is TRBV6-4, the J call TRBJ1-3, with D possibly TRBD1 on 6 matching bases. This CDR3 region has 19 residues. V lost 0 bases and J lost 1, with 19 bases in between. Germline V CDR1 and CDR2: MRHNA, SNTAGT. The CDR3 region is CASSDSIRPTGSSGNTIYF. For the CDR3, the DNA is TGTGCCAGCAGTGACTCCATCCGGCCAACAGGGTCTTCTGGAAACACCATATATTTT.

The J gene is TRBJ2-1, the V gene TRBV11-2, with 10 bases lining up with TRBD2. CDR3 length equals 15 residues. Trimming took 6 bases from V and 4 from J; bases not matched to a gene: 6. CDR1 is SGHAT, CDR2 FQNNGV, per germline. CDR3 residues: CASRVTSGVYNEQFF. CDR3 sequence (DNA): TGTGCCAGCAGAGTTACTAGCGGGGTTTACAATGAGCAGTTCTTC.

This chain joins TRBV5-1 and TRBJ2-1; the match to TRBD2 covers 9 bases. Germline CDR1 and CDR2: SGHRS and YFSETQ. This CDR3 comprises 16 residues. V gave up 3 bases and J gave up 4 bases; unmatched junction bases: 8. This chain's CDR3 is CASSSRPGLAYNEQFF. In DNA, the CDR3 is TGCGCCAGCAGCTCCCGACCGGGACTAGCTTACAATGAGCAGTTCTTC. The complete variable domain, with remaining parts taken from reference TRBV5-1 and TRBJ2-1, reads KAGVTQTPRYLIKTRGQQVTLSCSPISGHRSVSWYQQTPGQGLQFLFEYFSETQRNKGNFPGRFSGRQFSNSRSEMNVSTLELGDSALYLCASSSRPGLAYNEQFFGPGTRLTVL.